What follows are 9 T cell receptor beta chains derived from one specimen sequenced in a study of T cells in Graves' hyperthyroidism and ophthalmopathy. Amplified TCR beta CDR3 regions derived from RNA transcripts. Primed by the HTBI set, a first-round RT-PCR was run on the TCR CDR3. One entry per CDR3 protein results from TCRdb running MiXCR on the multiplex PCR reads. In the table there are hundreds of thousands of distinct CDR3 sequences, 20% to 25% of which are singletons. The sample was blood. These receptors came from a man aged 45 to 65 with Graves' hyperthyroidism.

This CDR3 is CASSLSAQDEQFF. The CDR3 DNA reads TGTGCCAGCAGCCTCAGTGCCCAGGATGAGCAGTTCTTC. The genes are TRBV7-9 and TRBJ2-1; D gene uncertain. CDR3 size: 13 residues. Between the trimmed V and J ends, which lost 5 bases and 8 bases, there was a span of 13 bases. Germline loops: CDR1 SEHNR, CDR2 FQNEAQ (reference sequence).

As DNA, the CDR3 is TGCAGTGCTAGAAGGCTTAGGGAGTACAATGAGCAGTTCTTC. It yields the protein CSARRLREYNEQFF. The rearrangement links TRBV20-1 to TRBJ2-1; TRBD2 is a possible D gene (5 bases). Trimming cost V 2 bases and J 4 bases, with 12 bases left between them. CDR3 length equals 14 residues. The germline V gene has CDR1 DFQATT and CDR2 SNEGSKA (reference sequence).

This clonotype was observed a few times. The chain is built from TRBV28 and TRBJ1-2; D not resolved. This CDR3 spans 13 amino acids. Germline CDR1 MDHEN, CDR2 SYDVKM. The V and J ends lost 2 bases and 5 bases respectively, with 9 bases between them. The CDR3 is CASSLVAEYGYTF. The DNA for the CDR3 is TGTGCCAGCAGTTTAGTCGCGGAGTATGGCTACACCTTC.

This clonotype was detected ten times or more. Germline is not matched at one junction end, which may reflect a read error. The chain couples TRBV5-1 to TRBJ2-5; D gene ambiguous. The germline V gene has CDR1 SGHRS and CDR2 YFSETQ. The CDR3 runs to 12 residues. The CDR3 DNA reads TGTGCCAGCAGCTTAGCCGAAGAGACCCAGTACTTC. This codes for CASSLAEETQYF.

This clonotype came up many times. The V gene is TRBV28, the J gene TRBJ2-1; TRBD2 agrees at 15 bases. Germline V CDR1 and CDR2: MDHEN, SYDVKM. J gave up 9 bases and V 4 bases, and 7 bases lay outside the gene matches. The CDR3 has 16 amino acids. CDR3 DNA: TGTGCCAGCAGTTCACCGGGACTAGCGGGAGGTTTTGAGCAGTTCTTC. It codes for CASSSPGLAGGFEQFF. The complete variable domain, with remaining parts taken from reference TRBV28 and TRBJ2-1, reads DVKVTQSSRYLVKRTGEKVFLECVQDMDHENMFWYRQDPGLGLRLIYFSYDVKMKEKGDIPEGYSVSREKKERFSLILESASTNQTSMYLCASSSPGLAGGFEQFFGPGTRLTVL.

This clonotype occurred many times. The CDR3 nucleotides are TGTGCCAGCAGCCCCACCGGCTCACTAGCGGCCAATTACGACAAAAACATTCAGTACTTC. Translation: CASSPTGSLAANYDKNIQYF. The rearrangement joins TRBV7-3 to TRBJ2-4; 8 bases fit TRBD2. The CDR3 has 20 amino acids. CDR1 SGHTA and CDR2 FQGTGA come from the germline V gene. Trimming took 5 bases from V and 3 from J; bases not matched to a gene: 21.

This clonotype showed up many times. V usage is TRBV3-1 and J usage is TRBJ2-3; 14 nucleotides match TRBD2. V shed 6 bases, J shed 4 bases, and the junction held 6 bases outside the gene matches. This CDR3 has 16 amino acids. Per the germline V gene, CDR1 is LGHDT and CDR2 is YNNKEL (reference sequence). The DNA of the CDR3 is TGTGCCAGCAGACGCGGGACTAGCGGGAGTGCAGATACGCAGTATTTT. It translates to CASRRGTSGSADTQYF.

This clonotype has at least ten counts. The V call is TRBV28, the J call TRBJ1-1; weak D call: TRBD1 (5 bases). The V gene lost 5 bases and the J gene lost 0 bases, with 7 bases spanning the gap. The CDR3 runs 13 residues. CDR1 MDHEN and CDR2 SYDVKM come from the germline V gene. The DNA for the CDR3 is TGTGCCAGCAGTCTAGGGGTGAACACTGAAGCTTTCTTT. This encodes CASSLGVNTEAFF.

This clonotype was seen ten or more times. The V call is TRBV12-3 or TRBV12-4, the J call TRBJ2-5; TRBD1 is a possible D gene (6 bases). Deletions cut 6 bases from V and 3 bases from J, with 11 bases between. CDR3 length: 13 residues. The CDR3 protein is CASSPTGKETQYF. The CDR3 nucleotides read TGTGCCAGCAGCCCCACAGGGAAAGAGACCCAGTACTTC.